The entry below gives a single T cell receptor beta chain sequence along with its context. The sample comes from a study of T cells after yellow fever vaccination. TCRdb recomputed calls from the 5' RACE reads with MiXCR, one row per CDR3 protein. The sample yields 500,000 to 650,000 distinct CDR3 sequences, 10% to 15% seen once. Deletions cut 10 bases from V and 6 bases from J, with 18 bases between. The CDR3 is 14 residues long. In germline, CDR1 is LNHDA, CDR2 SQIVND (reference sequence). V gene TRBV19 combines with J gene TRBJ2-2; no reliable D call. The receptor comes from a man younger than 40 who received the YFV17D yellow fever vaccine. The material was PBMCs, obtained on the day of the yellow fever booster vaccination. The CDR3 sequence: CATLGPLAAGELFF. DNA of the CDR3: TGTGCCACTCTAGGCCCTCTCGCGGCCGGGGAGCTGTTTTTT.